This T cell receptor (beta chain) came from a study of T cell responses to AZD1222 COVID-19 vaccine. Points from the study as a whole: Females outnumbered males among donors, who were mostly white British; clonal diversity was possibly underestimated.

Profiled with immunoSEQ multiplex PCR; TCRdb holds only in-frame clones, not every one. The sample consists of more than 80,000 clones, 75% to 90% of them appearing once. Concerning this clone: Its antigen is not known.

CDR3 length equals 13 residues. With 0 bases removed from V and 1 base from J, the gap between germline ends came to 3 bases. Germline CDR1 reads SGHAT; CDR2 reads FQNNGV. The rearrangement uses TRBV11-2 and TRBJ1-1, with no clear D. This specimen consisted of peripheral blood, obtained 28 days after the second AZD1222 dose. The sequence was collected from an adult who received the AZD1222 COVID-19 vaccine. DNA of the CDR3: TGTGCCAGCAGCTTAGACAGGAACACTGAAGCTTTCTTT. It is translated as CASSLDRNTEAFF. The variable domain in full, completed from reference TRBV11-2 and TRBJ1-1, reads EAGVAQSPRYKIIEKRQSVAFWCNPISGHATLYWYQQILGQGPKLLIQFQNNGVVDDSQLPKDRFSAERLKGVDSTLKIQPAKLEDSAVYLCASSLDRNTEAFFGQGTRLTVV.